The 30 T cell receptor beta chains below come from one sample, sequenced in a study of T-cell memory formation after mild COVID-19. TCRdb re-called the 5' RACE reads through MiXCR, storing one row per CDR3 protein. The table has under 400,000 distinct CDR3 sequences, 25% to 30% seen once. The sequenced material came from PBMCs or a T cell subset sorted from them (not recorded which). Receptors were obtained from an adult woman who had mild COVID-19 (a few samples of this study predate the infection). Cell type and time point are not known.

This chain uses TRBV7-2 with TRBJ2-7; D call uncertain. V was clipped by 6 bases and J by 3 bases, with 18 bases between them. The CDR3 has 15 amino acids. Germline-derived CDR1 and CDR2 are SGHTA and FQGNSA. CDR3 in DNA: TGTGCCAGCAGTTCCTTGCCCGGACCCAACTACGAGCAGTACTTC. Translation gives CASSSLPGPNYEQYF.

The CDR3 sequence is CASSYGGEDTQYF. DNA for the CDR3: TGTGCCAGCAGCTACGGAGGGGAAGATACGCAGTATTTT. The chain employs TRBV7-2 and TRBJ2-3; TRBD2 is a possible D gene (6 bases). V lost 4 bases and J 5 bases, leaving 10 bases between the germline ends. The CDR3 spans 13 residues. The germline gives CDR1 SGHTA, CDR2 FQGNSA.

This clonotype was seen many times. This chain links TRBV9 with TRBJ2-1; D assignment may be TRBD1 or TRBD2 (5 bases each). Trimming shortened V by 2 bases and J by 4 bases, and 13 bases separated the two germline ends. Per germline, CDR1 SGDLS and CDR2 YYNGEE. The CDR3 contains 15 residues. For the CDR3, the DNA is TGTGCCAGCAGCGTCGCTACCGGGACGTACAATGAGCAGTTCTTC. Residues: CASSVATGTYNEQFF.

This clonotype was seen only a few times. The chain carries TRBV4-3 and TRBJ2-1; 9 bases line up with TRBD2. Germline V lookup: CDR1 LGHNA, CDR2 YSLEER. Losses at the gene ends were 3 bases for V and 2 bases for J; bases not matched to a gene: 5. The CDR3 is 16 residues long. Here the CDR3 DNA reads TGCGCCAGCAGCCAGTATAGCGGGAGTGCCTACAATGAGCAGTTCTTC. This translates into CASSQYSGSAYNEQFF.

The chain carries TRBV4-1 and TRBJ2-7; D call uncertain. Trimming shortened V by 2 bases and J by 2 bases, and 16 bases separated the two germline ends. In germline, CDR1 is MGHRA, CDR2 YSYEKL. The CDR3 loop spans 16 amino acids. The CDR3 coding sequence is TGCGCCAGCAGCCAATTGCTAGTCAGGTCCACCTACGAGCAGTACTTC. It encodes CASSQLLVRSTYEQYF.

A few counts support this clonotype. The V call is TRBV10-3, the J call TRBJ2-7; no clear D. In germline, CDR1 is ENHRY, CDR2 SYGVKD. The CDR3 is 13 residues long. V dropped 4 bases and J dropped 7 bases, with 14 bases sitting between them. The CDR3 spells CAISGATLGEQYF. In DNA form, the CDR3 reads TGTGCCATCAGTGGGGCCACCCTTGGGGAGCAGTACTTC.

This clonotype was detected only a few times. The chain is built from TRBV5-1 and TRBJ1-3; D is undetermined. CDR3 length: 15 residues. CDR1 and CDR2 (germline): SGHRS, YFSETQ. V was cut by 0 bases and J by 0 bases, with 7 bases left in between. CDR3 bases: TGCGCCAGCAGCTTGGACGTTCGCTCTGGAAACACCATATATTTT. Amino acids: CASSLDVRSGNTIYF.

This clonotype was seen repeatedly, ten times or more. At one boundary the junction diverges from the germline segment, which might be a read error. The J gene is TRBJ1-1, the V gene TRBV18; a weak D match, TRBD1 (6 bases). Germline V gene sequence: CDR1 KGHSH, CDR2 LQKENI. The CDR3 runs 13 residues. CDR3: CASSQGLDTEAFF. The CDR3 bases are TGCGCCAGCAGCCAGGGGCTGGACACTGAAGCTTTCTTT.

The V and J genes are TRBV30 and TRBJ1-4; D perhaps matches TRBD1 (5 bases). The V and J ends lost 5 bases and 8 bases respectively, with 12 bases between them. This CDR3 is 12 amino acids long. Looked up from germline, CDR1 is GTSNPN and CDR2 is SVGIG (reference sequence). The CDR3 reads CAWGGSDEKLFF. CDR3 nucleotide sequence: TGTGCCTGGGGGGGATCAGACGAAAAACTGTTTTTT.

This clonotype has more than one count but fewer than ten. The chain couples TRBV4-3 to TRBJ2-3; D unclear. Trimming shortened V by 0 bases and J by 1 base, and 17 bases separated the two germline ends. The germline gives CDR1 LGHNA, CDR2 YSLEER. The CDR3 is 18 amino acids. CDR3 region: CASSQDSILLSRTDTQYF. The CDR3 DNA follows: TGCGCCAGCAGCCAAGATTCGATCTTGCTCTCTCGCACAGATACGCAGTATTTT.

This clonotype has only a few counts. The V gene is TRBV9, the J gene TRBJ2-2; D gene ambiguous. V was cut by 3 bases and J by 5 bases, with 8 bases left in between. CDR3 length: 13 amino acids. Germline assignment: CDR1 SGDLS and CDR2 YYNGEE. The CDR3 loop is CASSGLPTGELFF. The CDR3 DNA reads TGTGCCAGCAGCGGACTCCCTACCGGGGAGCTGTTTTTT.

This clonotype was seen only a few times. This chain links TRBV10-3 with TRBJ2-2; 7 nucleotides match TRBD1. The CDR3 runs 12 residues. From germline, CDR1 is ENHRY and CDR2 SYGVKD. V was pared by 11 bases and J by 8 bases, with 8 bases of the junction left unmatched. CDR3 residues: CAVSTGAGELFF. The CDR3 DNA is TGTGCCGTATCAACAGGGGCAGGGGAGCTGTTTTTT.

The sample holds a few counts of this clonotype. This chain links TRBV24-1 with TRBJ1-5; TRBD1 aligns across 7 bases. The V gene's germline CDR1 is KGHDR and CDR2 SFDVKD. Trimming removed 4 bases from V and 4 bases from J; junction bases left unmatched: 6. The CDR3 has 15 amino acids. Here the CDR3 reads CATSDGDRPNQPQHF. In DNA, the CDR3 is TGTGCCACCAGTGACGGGGACAGACCGAATCAGCCCCAGCATTTT.

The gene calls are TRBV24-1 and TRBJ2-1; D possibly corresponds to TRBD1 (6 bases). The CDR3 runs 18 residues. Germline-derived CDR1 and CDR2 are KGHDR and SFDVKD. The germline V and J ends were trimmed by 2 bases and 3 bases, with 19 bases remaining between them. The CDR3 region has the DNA TGTGCCACCAGTGATTCACCCAGACAGGCCCTAGTCTACAATGAGCAGTTCTTC. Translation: CATSDSPRQALVYNEQFF.

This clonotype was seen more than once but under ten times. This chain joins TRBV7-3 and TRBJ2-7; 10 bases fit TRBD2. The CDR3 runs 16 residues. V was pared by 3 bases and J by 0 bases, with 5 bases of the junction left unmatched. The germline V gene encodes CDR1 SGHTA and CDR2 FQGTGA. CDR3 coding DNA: TGTGCCAGCAGCTTTCGACTAGCGGGCTCCTCCTACGAGCAGTACTTC. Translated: CASSFRLAGSSYEQYF.

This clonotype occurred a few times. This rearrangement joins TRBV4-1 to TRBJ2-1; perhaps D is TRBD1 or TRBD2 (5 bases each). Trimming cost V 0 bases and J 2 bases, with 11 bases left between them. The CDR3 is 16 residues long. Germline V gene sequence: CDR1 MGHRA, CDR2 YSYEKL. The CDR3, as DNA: TGCGCCAGCAGCCAAGAGTGGGGGACCCCCTACAATGAGCAGTTCTTC. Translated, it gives CASSQEWGTPYNEQFF.

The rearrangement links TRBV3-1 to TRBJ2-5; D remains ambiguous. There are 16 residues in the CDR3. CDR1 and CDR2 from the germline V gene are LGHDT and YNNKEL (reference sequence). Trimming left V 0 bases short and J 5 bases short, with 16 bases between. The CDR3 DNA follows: TGTGCCAGCAGCCAAGACTCGGAAGGATTTCTGGAGACCCAGTACTTC. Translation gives CASSQDSEGFLETQYF.

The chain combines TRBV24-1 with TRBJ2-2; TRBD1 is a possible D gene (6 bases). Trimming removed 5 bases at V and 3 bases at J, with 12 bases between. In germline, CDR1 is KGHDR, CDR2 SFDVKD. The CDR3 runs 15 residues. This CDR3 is CATSGGDTYTGELFF. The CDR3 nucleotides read TGTGCCACCAGTGGAGGGGACACATACACCGGGGAGCTGTTTTTT.

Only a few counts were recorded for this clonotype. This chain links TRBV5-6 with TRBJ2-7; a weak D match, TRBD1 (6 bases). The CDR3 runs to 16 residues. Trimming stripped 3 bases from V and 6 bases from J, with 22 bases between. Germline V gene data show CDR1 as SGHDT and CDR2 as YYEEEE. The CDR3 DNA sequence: TGTGCCAGCAGCTCACTAGGGGGTCCCCCAATGGGCGAGCAGTACTTC. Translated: CASSSLGGPPMGEQYF.

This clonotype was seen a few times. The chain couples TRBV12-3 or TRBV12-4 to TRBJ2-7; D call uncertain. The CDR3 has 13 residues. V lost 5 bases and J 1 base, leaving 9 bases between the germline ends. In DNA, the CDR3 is TGTGCCAGCAGTCCCGAACTGTCCTACGAGCAGTACTTC. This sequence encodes CASSPELSYEQYF.

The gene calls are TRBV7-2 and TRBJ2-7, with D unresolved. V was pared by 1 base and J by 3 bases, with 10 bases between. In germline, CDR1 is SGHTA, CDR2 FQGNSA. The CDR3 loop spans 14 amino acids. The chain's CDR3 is CASSLDMVRYEQYF. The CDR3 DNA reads TGTGCCAGCAGCTTAGATATGGTTCGCTACGAGCAGTACTTC.

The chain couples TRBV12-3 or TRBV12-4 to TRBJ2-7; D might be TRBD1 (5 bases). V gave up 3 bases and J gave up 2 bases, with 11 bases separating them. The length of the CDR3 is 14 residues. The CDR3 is CASSFAGNTYEQYF. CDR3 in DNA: TGTGCCAGCAGTTTCGCAGGGAACACCTACGAGCAGTACTTC.

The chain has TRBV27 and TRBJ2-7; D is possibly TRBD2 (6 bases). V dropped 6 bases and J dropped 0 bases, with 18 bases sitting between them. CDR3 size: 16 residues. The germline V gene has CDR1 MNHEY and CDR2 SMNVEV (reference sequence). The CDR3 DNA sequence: TGTGCCAGCAGCCAAATCTTAGGCGGGGACTCCTACGAGCAGTACTTC. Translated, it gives CASSQILGGDSYEQYF.

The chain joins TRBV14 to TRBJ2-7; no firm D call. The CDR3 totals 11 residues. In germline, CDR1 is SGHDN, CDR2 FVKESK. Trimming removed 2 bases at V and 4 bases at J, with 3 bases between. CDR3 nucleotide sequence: TGTGCCAGCAGCCAACCTTACGAGCAGTACTTC. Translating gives CASSQPYEQYF.

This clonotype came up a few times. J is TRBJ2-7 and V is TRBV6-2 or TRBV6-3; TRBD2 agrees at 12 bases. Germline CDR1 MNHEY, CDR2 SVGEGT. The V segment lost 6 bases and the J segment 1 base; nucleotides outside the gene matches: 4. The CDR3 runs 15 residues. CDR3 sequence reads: CASSHGLAGSYEQYF. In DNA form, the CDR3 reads TGTGCCAGCAGCCACGGACTAGCGGGGTCCTACGAGCAGTACTTC.

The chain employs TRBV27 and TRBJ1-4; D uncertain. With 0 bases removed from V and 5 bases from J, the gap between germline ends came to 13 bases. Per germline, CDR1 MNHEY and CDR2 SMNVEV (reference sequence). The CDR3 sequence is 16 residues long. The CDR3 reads CASSLSSRGRNEKLFF. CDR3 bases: TGTGCCAGCAGTTTATCGAGCCGAGGACGAAATGAAAAACTGTTTTTT.

CDR3 sequence reads: CASSSPGLDLYKNEQFF. CDR3 coding DNA: TGTGCCAGCAGCTCCCCAGGACTAGACCTCTACAAGAATGAGCAGTTCTTC. This rearrangement joins TRBV7-2 to TRBJ2-1; 7 bases are a match to TRBD2. The trim removed 4 bases at V and 7 bases at J, leaving 16 bases unmatched. Germline loops: CDR1 SGHTA, CDR2 FQGNSA. The CDR3 runs 17 residues.

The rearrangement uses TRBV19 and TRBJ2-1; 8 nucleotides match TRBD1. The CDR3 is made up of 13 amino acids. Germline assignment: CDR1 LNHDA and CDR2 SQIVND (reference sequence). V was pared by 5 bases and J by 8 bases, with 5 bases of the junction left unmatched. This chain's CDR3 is CASSPTGAHEQFF. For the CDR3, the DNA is TGTGCCAGTAGTCCGACAGGGGCCCATGAGCAGTTCTTC.

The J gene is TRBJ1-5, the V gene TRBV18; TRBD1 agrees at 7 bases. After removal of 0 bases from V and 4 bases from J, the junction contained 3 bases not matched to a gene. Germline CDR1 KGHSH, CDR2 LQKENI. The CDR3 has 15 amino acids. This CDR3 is CASSPPGTVNQPQHF. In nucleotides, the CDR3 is TGTGCCAGCTCACCACCAGGGACAGTGAATCAGCCCCAGCATTTT.

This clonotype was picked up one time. The CDR3 loop reads CASSLNPKETQYF. As DNA, the CDR3 is TGTGCCAGCAGCTTGAACCCAAAGGAGACCCAGTACTTC. The chain has TRBV11-2 and TRBJ2-5; no reliable D call. V lost 3 bases and J lost 5, with 10 bases in between. The CDR3 totals 13 residues. Germline CDR1 and CDR2: SGHAT and FQNNGV.